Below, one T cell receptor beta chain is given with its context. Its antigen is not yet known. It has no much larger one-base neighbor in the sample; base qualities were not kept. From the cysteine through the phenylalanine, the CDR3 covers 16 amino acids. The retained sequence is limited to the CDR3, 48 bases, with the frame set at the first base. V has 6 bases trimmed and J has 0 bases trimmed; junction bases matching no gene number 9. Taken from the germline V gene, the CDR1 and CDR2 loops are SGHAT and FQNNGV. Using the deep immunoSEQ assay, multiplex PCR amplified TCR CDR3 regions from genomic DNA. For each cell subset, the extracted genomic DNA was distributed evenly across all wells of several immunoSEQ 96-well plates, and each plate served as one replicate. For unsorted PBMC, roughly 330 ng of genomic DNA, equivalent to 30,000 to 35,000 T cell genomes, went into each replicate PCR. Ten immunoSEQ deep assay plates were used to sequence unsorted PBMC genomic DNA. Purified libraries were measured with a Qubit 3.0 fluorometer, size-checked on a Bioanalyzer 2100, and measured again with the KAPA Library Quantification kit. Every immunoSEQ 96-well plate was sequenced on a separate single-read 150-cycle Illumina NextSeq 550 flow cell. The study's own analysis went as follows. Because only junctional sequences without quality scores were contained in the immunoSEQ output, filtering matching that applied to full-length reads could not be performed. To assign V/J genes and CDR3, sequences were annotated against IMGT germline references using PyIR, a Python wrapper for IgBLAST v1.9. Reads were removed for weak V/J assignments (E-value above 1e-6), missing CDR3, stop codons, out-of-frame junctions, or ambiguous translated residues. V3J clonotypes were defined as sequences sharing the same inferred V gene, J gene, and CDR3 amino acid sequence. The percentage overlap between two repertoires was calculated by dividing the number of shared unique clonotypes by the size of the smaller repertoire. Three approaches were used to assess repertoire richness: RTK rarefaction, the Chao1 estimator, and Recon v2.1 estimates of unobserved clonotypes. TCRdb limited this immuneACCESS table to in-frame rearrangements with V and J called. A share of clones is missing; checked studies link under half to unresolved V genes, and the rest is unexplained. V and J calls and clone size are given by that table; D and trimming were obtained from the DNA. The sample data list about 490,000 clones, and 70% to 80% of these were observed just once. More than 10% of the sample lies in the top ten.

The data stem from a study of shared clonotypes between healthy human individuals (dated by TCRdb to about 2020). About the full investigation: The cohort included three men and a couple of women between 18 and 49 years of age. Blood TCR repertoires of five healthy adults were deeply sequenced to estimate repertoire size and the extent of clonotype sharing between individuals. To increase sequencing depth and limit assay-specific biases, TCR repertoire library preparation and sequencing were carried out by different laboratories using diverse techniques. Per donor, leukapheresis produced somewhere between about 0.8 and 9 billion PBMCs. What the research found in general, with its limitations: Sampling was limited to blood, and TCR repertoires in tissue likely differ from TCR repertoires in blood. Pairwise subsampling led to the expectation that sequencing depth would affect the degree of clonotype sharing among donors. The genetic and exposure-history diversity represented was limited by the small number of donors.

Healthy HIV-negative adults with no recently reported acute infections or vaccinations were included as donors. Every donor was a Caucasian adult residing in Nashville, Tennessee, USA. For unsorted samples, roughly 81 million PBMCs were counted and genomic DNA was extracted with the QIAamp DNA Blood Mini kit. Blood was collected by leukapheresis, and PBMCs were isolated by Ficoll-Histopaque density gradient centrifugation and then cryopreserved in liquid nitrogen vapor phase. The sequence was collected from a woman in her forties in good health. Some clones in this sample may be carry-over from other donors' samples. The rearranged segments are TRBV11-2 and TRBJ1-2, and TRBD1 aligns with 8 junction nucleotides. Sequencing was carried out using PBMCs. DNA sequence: TGTGCCAGCAGTACGACCAGGGGGCCCGCTAACTATGGCTACACCTTC. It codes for CASSTTRGPANYGYTF. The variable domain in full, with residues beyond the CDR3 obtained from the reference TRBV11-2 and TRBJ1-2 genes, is EAGVAQSPRYKIIEKRQSVAFWCNPISGHATLYWYQQILGQGPKLLIQFQNNGVVDDSQLPKDRFSAERLKGVDSTLKIQPAKLEDSAVYLCASSTTRGPANYGYTFGSGTRLTVV.